This TCR beta chain was sequenced in a study of tissue T cells after allogeneic stem cell transplantation. Study-level points and caveats: Shared clones across patients were few; motif clustering revealed tissue-specific shared signatures.

Only in-frame clones appear in the TCRdb table, and some are missing; sequencing was by immunoSEQ multiplex PCR. In the table there are several thousand clones, 45% to 50% of which are singletons. The CDR3 is 17 amino acids. Germline CDR1 reads KGHTA; CDR2 reads FQNQQP. Documented time point: mouse harvest day 7 after allogeneic transplant. Each mouse received 10^7 T-cell-depleted marrow cells plus 10^6 splenic CD5+ T cells by tail vein. Tissues came from B6→BALB/c major-mismatch GVHD mice at day 7 or 14. Points on this clone: Its target is not known. Germline and genes: mouse. The read halts 1 residue ahead of the CDR3 end, with the missing end drawn from the germline J gene.

The material sequenced was gut tissue. This receptor was obtained from a female BALB/c mouse given C57BL/6 T cells with graft-versus-host disease after an allogeneic hematopoietic cell transplant. The chain combines TRBV23 with TRBJ2-5; the table's D call of TRBD2 was not tested on the DNA. CDR3 bases read: TGCTCCAGCAGCCTCGGACTGGGGGGGGTTAACCAAGACACCCAGTAC. Translation: CSSSLGLGGVNQDTQY. The CDR3 in full is CSSSLGLGGVNQDTQYF.